This T cell receptor (beta chain) emerged from a study of cytomegalovirus exposure and HLA in healthy donors. As regards this clone: Its antigen is currently unknown.

Use of 60 Vbeta and 13 Jbeta primers characterized the PCR. Assay: immunoSEQ multiplex PCR; the TCRdb copy retains only in-frame clones and omits some. The sample has around 120,000 clones, 15% seen once. The V end lost 7 bases, the J end lost 2 bases, and 13 bases lay between the germline ends. Germline V gene data show CDR1 as SNHLY and CDR2 as FYNNEI. CDR3 length equals 14 residues. Overall study results and limits: Overall, roughly 160 TCR beta chains were annotated as cytomegalovirus-associated. Per published accounts, TCR beta sequences correctly predicted the HLA-A and HLA-B alleles of most subjects.

What was sequenced was PBMCs. The chain combines TRBV2 with TRBJ2-3; TRBD2 might be the D (5 bases). The sequence was collected from a woman between 18 and 29 years old in good health and CMV-seronegative. In nucleotides, the CDR3 is TGTGCCAGCAATCTCGAGCGGTCCACAGATACGCAGTATTTT. This gives the protein CASNLERSTDTQYF.